The 17 T cell receptor beta chains given below trace back to one sample, sequenced in a study of PD-1 and CTLA-4 blockade in melanoma (dated by TCRdb to about 2021). Library construction relied on the immunoSEQ multiplex PCR assay. TCRdb took over this immuneACCESS table, retaining in-frame rearrangements with V and J assigned. Such tables are incomplete; in checked studies, under half of the missing clones stem from an unresolved V gene, and the remainder is unexplained. This sample gives 25,000 to 40,000 clones in total; about nine tenths of them show up just once. The ten biggest clones cover 5% to 6.5% of the sample. Sequencing used CD8+ T cells from peripheral blood, obtained from a patient given anti-PD-1 treatment. The receptors here all came from a human donor with melanoma.

This clone has only a few counts. The chain carries TRBV10-3 and TRBJ1-1; tentative D call: TRBD1 (6 bases). The CDR3 sequence is 13 residues long. The V gene's germline CDR1 is ENHRY and CDR2 SYGVKD. V was shortened by 6 bases and J by 3 bases, with 11 bases between the two germline ends. CDR3 amino acids: CAIRQGMDTEAFF. In nucleotides, the CDR3 is TGTGCCATCAGGCAGGGGATGGACACTGAAGCTTTCTTT.

The genes are TRBV7-9 and TRBJ1-1; possibly TRBD1 for D (6 bases). V shed 6 bases and J shed 5 bases, with 16 bases lying between them. The CDR3 is made up of 14 amino acids. Looked up from germline, CDR1 is SEHNR and CDR2 is FQNEAQ (reference sequence). The CDR3 region is CASRFEGGRTEAFF. The CDR3 region has the DNA TGTGCCAGCAGATTCGAGGGGGGACGGACTGAAGCTTTCTTT.

The rearrangement joins TRBV15 to TRBJ1-1; tentative D call: TRBD1 (5 bases). The CDR3 has 13 residues. The germline V gene has CDR1 LNHNV and CDR2 YYDKDF (reference sequence). The V and J ends lost 6 bases and 6 bases respectively, with 14 bases between them. This CDR3 is CATRTTETPEAFF. The DNA for the CDR3 is TGTGCCACCAGGACGACAGAGACCCCTGAAGCTTTCTTT.

The chain couples TRBV2 to TRBJ1-4; 8 positions match TRBD1. V dropped 3 bases and J dropped 8; count of bases not matched to a gene: 8. CDR1 is SNHLY, CDR2 FYNNEI, per germline. This CDR3 region has 15 residues. Written as DNA, the CDR3 is TGTGCCAGCAGTGACCGGACAGGGAGTAGGGAAAAACTGTTTTTT. This translates into CASSDRTGSREKLFF.

The rearrangement links TRBV3-1 (or the pseudogene TRBV3-2) to TRBJ2-7, with TRBD2 as a possible D gene (5 bases). Germline CDR1 is LGHDT and CDR2 is YNNKEL (reference sequence). This CDR3 region has 15 residues. V was clipped by 2 bases and J by 4 bases, with 15 bases between them. The CDR3 DNA reads as TGTGCCAGCAGCCAACCAAGTAGAGGGTGGTACGAGCAGTACTTC. This encodes CASSQPSRGWYEQYF.

This chain uses TRBV7-9 with TRBJ2-1; TRBD2 might be the D (5 bases). V was pared by 5 bases and J by 0 bases, with 11 bases between. Per the germline V gene, CDR1 is SEHNR and CDR2 is FQNEAQ (reference sequence). This CDR3 is built from 15 residues. The CDR3 DNA is TGTGCCAGCAGCCCGGCGGGCCCCTCCTACAATGAGCAGTTCTTC. Amino acids: CASSPAGPSYNEQFF.

CDR3 nucleotide sequence: TGTGCCAGCAGTGAACCCGGGGAGACCCAGTACTTC. The encoded protein is CASSEPGETQYF. The genes are TRBV6-1 and TRBJ2-5; no definite D call. V lost 2 bases to trimming and J lost 5 bases, with 6 bases between them. CDR3 length equals 12 residues. CDR1 MNHNS and CDR2 SASEGT come from the germline V gene.

V gene TRBV5-3 combines with J gene TRBJ1-5; D gene uncertain. TRBV5-3 is noted as an ORF with a role that remains uncertain. V was shortened by 9 bases and J by 3 bases, with 22 bases between the two germline ends. The CDR3 totals 16 residues. The CDR3 DNA sequence: TGTGCCAAAACGCCCTACACCCCTCACTCCAATCAGCCCCAGCATTTT. As protein: CAKTPYTPHSNQPQHF.

The rearrangement joins TRBV12-3 or TRBV12-4 to TRBJ2-4; no clear D. V was trimmed by 5 bases and J by 6 bases, leaving 11 bases between them. This CDR3 has 13 residues. In DNA form, the CDR3 reads TGTGCCAGCAGTCTATCAGTGGGAAACATTCAGTACTTC. It translates to CASSLSVGNIQYF.

Only one count was recorded for this clone. This chain connects TRBV7-9 to TRBJ1-1, with TRBD1 identical over 10 bases. The germline V gene encodes CDR1 SEHNR and CDR2 FQNEAQ (reference sequence). V lost 5 bases, J lost 3 bases, and 6 bases stayed unmatched. The CDR3 spans 15 residues. The CDR3 bases are TGTGCCAGCAGCGAGGGACAGGGGAGGGACACTGAAGCTTTCTTT. This codes for CASSEGQGRDTEAFF. Full variable domain (outside the CDR3, taken from reference TRBV7-9 and TRBJ1-1): DTGVSQNPRHKITKRGQNVTFRCDPISEHNRLYWYRQTLGQGPEFLTYFQNEAQLEKSRLLSDRFSAERPKGSFSTLEIQRTEQGDSAMYLCASSEGQGRDTEAFFGQGTRLTVV.

The V call is TRBV5-4, the J call TRBJ2-5; D unresolved. The V end was cut by 4 bases, the J end by 3 bases, with 13 bases between. Germline V gene data show CDR1 as SGHNT and CDR2 as YYREEE (reference sequence). The CDR3 is made up of 14 amino acids. For the CDR3, the DNA is TGTGCCAGCAGCACCCTGCTGATAGAAGAGACCCAGTACTTC. This codes for CASSTLLIEETQYF.

The chain uses TRBV28 and TRBJ2-2; weak D call: TRBD2 (5 bases). Trimming took 11 bases from V and 4 from J, leaving 8 bases between them. CDR3 size: 11 residues. Looked up from germline, CDR1 is MDHEN and CDR2 is SYDVKM. In DNA, the CDR3 is TGTGCCGTGGCGGGCACCGGGGAGCTGTTTTTT. Encoded protein: CAVAGTGELFF.

The V call is TRBV9, the J call TRBJ2-1, with TRBD1 as a possible D gene (5 bases). CDR3 length: 15 residues. Trimming pared 0 bases from V and 4 bases from J, leaving 11 bases between. The V gene's germline CDR1 is SGDLS and CDR2 YYNGEE. The CDR3 DNA follows: TGTGCCAGCAGCGTAGCAGCACAGGAGTACAATGAGCAGTTCTTC. This encodes CASSVAAQEYNEQFF.

This chain joins TRBV14 and TRBJ1-3; 12 nucleotides agree with TRBD1. Germline trimming cut 1 base from V and 3 bases from J; bases unmatched to any gene: 10. Germline CDR1 and CDR2: SGHDN and FVKESK. This CDR3 spans 19 amino acids. The CDR3 DNA reads as TGTGCCAGCAGCCAAGTGGGGGACAGGGGGCGGTCTGATGGAAACACCATATATTTT. Amino acids: CASSQVGDRGRSDGNTIYF.

The genes are TRBV4-2 and TRBJ2-5; a possible D gene is TRBD1 (6 bases). In germline, CDR1 is LGHNA, CDR2 YNFKEQ. V lost 1 base to trimming and J lost 0 bases, with 15 bases between them. This CDR3 has 17 amino acids. CDR3 region: CASSQALGKGDQETQYF. CDR3 DNA sequence: TGTGCCAGCAGCCAAGCCTTGGGGAAGGGGGACCAAGAGACCCAGTACTTC.

V gene TRBV7-2 combines with J gene TRBJ1-5; D not resolved. The CDR3 spans 16 residues. V was pared by 1 base and J by 5 bases, with 15 bases between. Germline V CDR1 and CDR2: SGHTA, FQGNSA. The CDR3 reads CASSLVAILGDQPQHF. Here the CDR3 DNA reads TGTGCCAGCAGCTTAGTAGCCATTCTCGGGGATCAGCCCCAGCATTTT. Supplemented by reference TRBV7-2 and TRBJ1-5, the full variable domain reads GAGVSQSPSNKVTEKGKDVELRCDPISGHTALYWYRQSLGQGLEFLIYFQGNSAPDKSGLPSDRFSAERTGGSVSTLTIQRTQQEDSAVYLCASSLVAILGDQPQHFGDGTRLSIL.

The chain carries TRBV2 and TRBJ2-5; D not certain. The ends were cut back, 4 bases at V and 4 bases at J, with 7 bases in the middle. The CDR3 consists of 12 residues. The germline gives CDR1 SNHLY, CDR2 FYNNEI. CDR3 residues: CASSGYVETQYF. CDR3 nucleotides: TGTGCCAGCAGTGGGTACGTAGAGACCCAGTACTTC.